A single sample gave rise to the 5 T cell receptor beta chains below, sequenced in a study of T-cell memory formation after mild COVID-19. MiXCR was run by TCRdb on the 5' RACE reads, yielding one entry per CDR3 protein. The table includes roughly 600,000 distinct CDR3 sequences, around 17% detected once. The sample consisted of PBMCs or a T cell subset sorted from them (not recorded which). Receptor source: an adult woman who had mild COVID-19 (a few samples of this study predate the infection). Cell type and time point are not known.

This clonotype was counted at least ten times. The J gene is TRBJ2-1, the V gene TRBV5-1; maybe TRBD1 (5 bases). V was clipped by 5 bases and J by 0 bases, with 12 bases between them. This CDR3 spans 15 amino acids. CDR1 SGHRS and CDR2 YFSETQ come from the germline V gene. CDR3 residues: CASRTSQGSYNEQFF. The CDR3 DNA reads as TGCGCCAGCAGAACGTCGCAGGGCTCCTACAATGAGCAGTTCTTC.

The chain has TRBV12-3 or TRBV12-4 and TRBJ1-2; weak D call: TRBD1 (5 bases). The CDR3 runs to 12 residues. The V gene lost 11 bases and the J gene lost 12 bases, with 22 bases spanning the gap. The CDR3 spells CADSQSAGLHTF. The DNA for the CDR3 is TGTGCCGACAGCCAGTCGGCGGGGCTACACACCTTC.

This clonotype came up a few times. V usage is TRBV6-2 or TRBV6-3 and J usage is TRBJ2-2; D uncertain. The CDR3 runs to 14 residues. From germline, CDR1 is MNHEY and CDR2 SVGEGT. Trimming stripped 5 bases from V and 0 bases from J, with 7 bases between. The CDR3 DNA is TGTGCCAGCAGTCAGACACCGAACACCGGGGAGCTGTTTTTT. Translated: CASSQTPNTGELFF.

This clonotype was recorded a few times. The chain is built from TRBV5-1 and TRBJ1-1, with D hard to call. The V gene lost 0 bases and the J gene lost 1 base, with 10 bases spanning the gap. The length of the CDR3 is 15 residues. The germline V gene encodes CDR1 SGHRS and CDR2 YFSETQ. The CDR3 loop reads CASSLEALGNTEAFF. The CDR3 coding sequence is TGCGCCAGCAGCTTGGAGGCTCTGGGGAACACTGAAGCTTTCTTT.

This clonotype has just a few counts. The chain combines TRBV18 with TRBJ2-6; 7 bases agree with TRBD1. CDR3 size: 18 residues. Germline V gene sequence: CDR1 KGHSH, CDR2 LQKENI. The junction had 10 bases not matched to a gene; V was cut back by 1 base and J by 4 bases. In DNA form, the CDR3 reads TGTGCCAGCTCACCACTGGGGAGACAGGGTCAAGGGGCCAACGTCCTGACTTTC. It codes for CASSPLGRQGQGANVLTF.